This TCR beta chain was identified in a study of blood T cell repertoires in COVID-19 (TCRdb year 2020). Regarding the study in general: The collaborator samples originated in the United States, Italy and Spain and spanned the acute and convalescent phases of COVID-19. The repertoires were released in a freely available public database meant as a resource for research on the immune response to SARS-CoV-2. Where HLA class I and class II types were available, the types were taken from metadata supplied by the sample provider, not from assay-based typing. Sample metadata almost always included a de-identified subject ID, COVID-19 status, age in years and sex. Deeply sampled blood TCRbeta repertoires from subjects exposed to, actively infected with, or recovered from COVID-19 were included in the dataset. The prospective study material was composed of cDNA or gDNA derived from T cells, B-cell-depleted T cells, or PBMCs. The samples were drawn from two sources: the first 160 participants of the ongoing ImmuneRACE study, and 1,000 to 1,500 subjects contributed by 6 global collaborators.

Broader findings and caveats from the paper: Clinical and demographic metadata were provided uncurated, with the amount varying by source and participant.

Trimming leaves V shorter by 6 bases and J shorter by 3 bases, with the junction holding 5 bases beyond the gene matches. In the germline V gene, CDR1 corresponds to SGHRS and CDR2 to YFSETQ. The CDR3 holds 14 amino acids from the cysteine to the phenylalanine. Kept here is only the CDR3 DNA, which spans 42 bases and is read in frame from base 1. Of note for this clone: The specificity of this receptor is unknown. Nothing much larger sits one base from this clone, and base qualities are not available.

In the prospective study, participants were about 18 to 100 years old, resided in about two dozen geographic areas of the United States, and were enrolled through a virtual design. Cohort assignment in the prospective study relied on participant-reported clinical history from a screening survey and a study questionnaire. Recovered participants in ImmuneRACE Cohort 3 were defined by two consecutive negative NP/OP PCR tests, clearance by a healthcare professional, or resolution of symptoms. In the prospective study, mobile phlebotomists collected whole blood, serum and a nasopharyngeal or oropharyngeal swab from each participant. Over an approximately 2-month period, participants in the prospective study had the option of providing additional blood draws and questionnaires. Blood samples from the prospective study were shipped frozen or at room temperature prior to DNA extraction. The immunoSEQ Assay, a bias-controlled multiplex PCR, was used to amplify TCRbeta CDR3 regions from genomic DNA. The paper's data handling went like this. Nucleated cell counts per sample were estimated from amplification of reference gene primers within the assay. Sequence reads were collapsed and filtered to measure the absolute abundance of every unique TCRbeta CDR3 rearrangement. For each sample, productive Simpson clonality was calculated as the square root of Simpson's diversity index over productive rearrangements. TCRdb provides this immuneACCESS table in a form limited to in-frame rearrangements. Some clones are lacking; in checked studies, under half of them reflect an unresolved V gene, and why the rest are absent is not known. The V and J calls and clone size come from that table; D and trimming were worked out from the DNA. For this sample the table gives around 290,000 clones, of which around 90% were detected only once. 1.7% of the sample is taken by the ten largest.

The sequenced material came from PBMCs or T cells enriched from blood (not recorded which). The chain is assembled from TRBV5-1 and TRBJ1-1; a stretch of 10 junction bases matches TRBD1. This receptor was taken from a woman between 40 and 50 years old who had recovered from COVID-19. The CDR3 in this case is CASTLDRGDTEAFF. The DNA sequence is TGCGCCAGCACTTTGGACAGGGGGGACACTGAAGCTTTCTTT.